One sample yielded the 18 T cell receptor beta chains listed below, sequenced in a study of naive and memory T cell subsets (dated by TCRdb to 2015 to 2018). The library relied on 5' RACE. Sequencing instrument: Illumina MiSeq. The ligated cDNA was amplified by four rounds of PCR, in which nested alpha and beta constant region primers were used together with the SP2 primer. The public reads were quality trimmed at Q25 with fastp and then assembled into clones with MiXCR by TCRdb, keeping productive beta chains. Here each entry gathers all rows of one CDR3 protein and keeps the most common genes and DNA. The sample table records tens of thousands of distinct CDR3 sequences; 7% to 8.5% of these occur just once. The ten largest clones capture 8.5% to 10% of the sample. The study described a robust, sensitive protocol for amplifying, sequencing and analyzing TCRs, using 3' ligation of a UMI-containing oligonucleotide to TCR cDNA.

The receptors were sampled from a male donor in good health.

In its sample, this clonotype was seen many times. The chain uses TRBV29-1 and TRBJ2-1, with TRBD2 as a possible D gene (6 bases). Germline V lookup: CDR1 SQVTM, CDR2 ANQGSEA. CDR3 size: 12 residues. The V gene lost 6 bases and the J gene lost 11 bases, with 17 bases spanning the gap. CDR3 protein: CSVPGGLPQQFF. In DNA, the CDR3 is TGCAGCGTCCCCGGGGGACTTCCTCAGCAGTTCTTC.

This chain joins TRBV3-1 and TRBJ2-2; tentatively, D is TRBD1 or TRBD2 (5 bases each). V lost 1 base and J 1 base, leaving 10 bases between the germline ends. CDR3 length: 16 amino acids. The germline V gene encodes CDR1 LGHDT and CDR2 YNNKEL (reference sequence). CDR3 residues: CASSQVGTENTGELFF. CDR3 nucleotide sequence: TGTGCCAGCAGCCAAGTCGGGACGGAGAACACCGGGGAGCTGTTTTTT.

This chain connects TRBV12-5 to TRBJ2-7, with unresolved D. Germline V gene data show CDR1 as LGHNT and CDR2 as FRNRAP. This CDR3 contains 11 residues. CDR3 DNA: TGTGCCACAACCTCGAACTACGAGCAGTACTTC. This codes for CATTSNYEQYF.

This clonotype was observed many times. The chain combines TRBV20-1 with TRBJ2-3; D remains unclear. Looked up from germline, CDR1 is DFQATT and CDR2 is SNEGSKA (reference sequence). V gave up 5 bases and J gave up 1 base, with 13 bases separating them. This CDR3 region has 14 residues. The CDR3, as DNA: TGCAGTGCTGTACGTCCTAGGGGCACAGATACGCAGTATTTT. It is translated as CSAVRPRGTDTQYF.

This clonotype showed up many times. The chain recombines TRBV14 with TRBJ1-6; possibly TRBD1 for D (5 bases). CDR1 and CDR2 from the germline V gene are SGHDN and FVKESK. This CDR3 spans 13 amino acids. Trimming shortened V by 3 bases and J by 9 bases, and 9 bases separated the two germline ends. This chain's CDR3 is CASSQTETSPLHF. DNA for the CDR3: TGTGCCAGCAGCCAGACAGAGACTTCACCCCTCCACTTT.

The J gene is TRBJ1-6, the V gene TRBV6-5, with D perhaps matching TRBD1 (6 bases). V dropped 7 bases and J dropped 10 bases, with 14 bases sitting between them. Germline CDR1 reads MNHEY; CDR2 reads SVGAGI. CDR3 length: 13 residues. The CDR3, as DNA: TGTGCCAGCAATCGACAGGCCGGCTCACCCCTCCACTTT. Its protein product is CASNRQAGSPLHF.

This clonotype was seen at least ten times. This sequence joins TRBV20-1 and TRBJ1-1; D might be TRBD1 (5 bases). From germline, CDR1 is DFQATT and CDR2 SNEGSKA (reference sequence). V was clipped by 0 bases and J by 1 base, with 15 bases between them. CDR3 length: 16 residues. The CDR3 DNA sequence: TGCAGTGCTAGAGAACCCCGGGGGGGTGCGAACACTGAAGCTTTCTTT. This sequence encodes CSAREPRGGANTEAFF.

This clonotype was seen a few times. The chain employs TRBV21-1 and TRBJ1-5; the D call in the table, TRBD1, was not verified against the DNA. TRBV21-1 corresponds to a pseudogene. The CDR3 totals 15 residues. Here the CDR3 reads CASSTLRSGTQPQHF. The DNA of the CDR3 is TGTGCCAGCAGCACCTTAAGGTCGGGGACTCAGCCCCAGCATTTT.

The chain recombines TRBV10-3 with TRBJ2-1; tentatively, D is TRBD1 (5 bases). The CDR3 is made up of 15 amino acids. Looked up from germline, CDR1 is ENHRY and CDR2 is SYGVKD. Trimming stripped 7 bases from V and 0 bases from J, with 13 bases between. Here the CDR3 DNA reads TGTGCCATCATGGGGCGCCTAAGCTCCTACAATGAGCAGTTCTTC. As protein: CAIMGRLSSYNEQFF.

The rearrangement joins TRBV5-5 to TRBJ2-5; 8 positions agree with TRBD2. The CDR3 runs 18 residues. Trimming cost V 4 bases and J 7 bases; bases outside gene matches: 21. In germline, CDR1 is SGHKS, CDR2 YYEKEE (reference sequence). CDR3 protein: CASSPHRGGINGGVTQYF. Here the CDR3 DNA reads TGTGCCAGCAGCCCCCATCGGGGGGGGATAAACGGAGGGGTGACCCAGTACTTC. Combining the CDR3 with reference TRBV5-5 and TRBJ2-5 gives the whole variable domain DAGVTQSPTHLIKTRGQQVTLRCSPISGHKSVSWYQQVLGQGPQFIFQYYEKEERGRGNFPDRFSARQFPNYSSELNVNALLLGDSALYLCASSPHRGGINGGVTQYFGPGTRLLVL.

The chain uses TRBV27 and TRBJ2-4; 8 bases agree with TRBD1. V shed 7 bases, J shed 5 bases, and the junction held 1 base outside the gene matches. The length of the CDR3 is 12 residues. Germline assignment: CDR1 MNHEY and CDR2 SMNVEV (reference sequence). CDR3 protein: CASKTGENIQYF. The DNA of the CDR3 is TGTGCCAGCAAGACAGGGGAAAACATTCAGTACTTC.

This clonotype was observed at least ten times. The genes are TRBV6-6 and TRBJ1-1; D is unclear. CDR1 MNHNY and CDR2 SVGAGI come from the germline V gene (reference sequence). This CDR3 is 16 amino acids long. Trimming stripped 5 bases from V and 1 base from J, with 17 bases between. The CDR3 DNA sequence: TGTGCCAGCAGTGGGGTGTGGTCCGCGGAGAACACTGAAGCTTTCTTT. Translation: CASSGVWSAENTEAFF.

The chain is built from TRBV19 and TRBJ2-1; no clear D. Looked up from germline, CDR1 is LNHDA and CDR2 is SQIVND (reference sequence). The CDR3 has 12 residues. V was cut by 0 bases and J by 9 bases, with 6 bases left in between. Written as DNA, the CDR3 is TGTGCCAGTAGTATAGATCCTAGTGAGCAGTTCTTC. Translated: CASSIDPSEQFF. Full variable domain (missing parts from reference TRBV19 and TRBJ2-1): DGGITQSPKYLFRKEGQNVTLSCEQNLNHDAMYWYRQDPGQGLRLIYYSQIVNDFQKGDIAEGYSVSREKKESFPLTVTSAQKNPTAFYLCASSIDPSEQFFGPGTRLTVL.

This clonotype was picked up a small number of times. The rearrangement links TRBV7-6 to TRBJ2-3; D remains unclear. The length of the CDR3 is 14 residues. Germline lookup yields CDR1 SGHVS and CDR2 FNYEAQ. Trimming cost V 7 bases and J 6 bases, with 17 bases left between them. The CDR3 DNA follows: TGTGCCAGCACTGGAGTTACGCCGGCGGATACGCAGTATTTT. Its protein product is CASTGVTPADTQYF.

This clonotype was recorded at least ten times. The chain employs TRBV27 and TRBJ2-3; possibly TRBD2 for D (6 bases). The germline V gene has CDR1 MNHEY and CDR2 SMNVEV (reference sequence). V lost 5 bases and J lost 0, with 12 bases in between. The CDR3 contains 15 residues. The CDR3 sequence is CASSIADYSTDTQYF. DNA for the CDR3: TGTGCCAGCAGTATAGCGGACTATAGCACAGATACGCAGTATTTT.

This clonotype was found a few times. V gene TRBV6-2 or TRBV6-3 combines with J gene TRBJ1-5; D not resolved. There are 16 residues in the CDR3. V gave up 2 bases and J gave up 2 bases, with 13 bases separating them. CDR1 is MNHEY and CDR2 is SVGEGT in the germline V gene. CDR3 in amino acids: CASSYPYGSGNQPQHF. CDR3 in DNA: TGTGCCAGCAGTTACCCCTATGGGTCAGGCAATCAGCCCCAGCATTTT.

This clonotype was observed at least ten times. V usage is TRBV19 and J usage is TRBJ1-5; 7 nucleotides line up with TRBD1. The germline CDR1 and CDR2 sequences are LNHDA and SQIVND (reference sequence). Germline trimming cut 1 base from V and 4 bases from J; bases unmatched to any gene: 1. The CDR3 consists of 14 residues. DNA of the CDR3: TGTGCCAGTAGTATAGGGGGACAGAATCAGCCCCAGCATTTT. It is translated as CASSIGGQNQPQHF.

This clonotype was seen more than once but under ten times. This chain joins TRBV18 and TRBJ2-3, with TRBD1 identical over 8 bases. The CDR3 spans 16 residues. The trim removed 1 base at V and 3 bases at J, leaving 6 bases unmatched. CDR1 and CDR2 from the germline V gene are KGHSH and LQKENI. The CDR3 DNA follows: TGTGCCAGCTCACCACTGGGGGACAGGTATACAGATACGCAGTATTTT. Translating it yields CASSPLGDRYTDTQYF.